The 6 T cell receptor beta chains given below trace back to one sample, sequenced in a study of OX40 agonist ivuxolimab in advanced cancers. Measured with immunoSEQ multiplex PCR; TCRdb has only the in-frame clones, and not every one. The table has roughly 140,000 clones, roughly 94% seen once. This sample comprised CD4+ or CD8+ T cells sorted from blood, obtained in a trial of the OX40 agonist ivuxolimab. All receptors come from an adult with an advanced solid tumor such as melanoma, head and neck, liver or kidney cancer.

J is TRBJ2-7 and V is TRBV6-5, with a tentative D call TRBD2 (6 bases). Trimming removed 6 bases from V and 0 bases from J, with 12 bases in between. The germline V gene has CDR1 MNHEY and CDR2 SVGAGI. The CDR3 contains 14 residues. The DNA of the CDR3 is TGTGCCAGCAGCCCCCACGGGAGCTCCTACGAGCAGTACTTC. Translation: CASSPHGSSYEQYF.

This clone was observed a single time. This chain connects TRBV19 to TRBJ1-5; 8 positions match TRBD1. J lost 5 bases, V lost 3 bases, and 9 bases had no gene match. CDR3 size: 16 residues. Germline V CDR1 and CDR2: LNHDA, SQIVND (reference sequence). The CDR3 reads CASSIAQGGLYQPQHF. CDR3 nucleotides: TGTGCCAGTAGTATCGCACAGGGGGGTCTATATCAGCCCCAGCATTTT.

The rearrangement uses TRBV21-1 and TRBJ2-6; TRBD1, as called in the table, went unchecked against the DNA. TRBV21-1 is given as a pseudogene. The CDR3 covers 17 residues. The CDR3: CASPGKLSTSGANVLTF. The CDR3 DNA follows: TGTGCCAGCCCAGGTAAGCTTTCAACCTCTGGGGCCAACGTCCTGACTTTC.

V is TRBV5-1 and J is TRBJ2-2; no clear D gene. V was trimmed by 6 bases and J by 3 bases, leaving 9 bases between them. CDR3 length: 13 amino acids. Germline loops: CDR1 SGHRS, CDR2 YFSETQ. The CDR3 nucleotides are TGCGCCAGCACCAAGACGGACACCGGGGAGCTGTTTTTT. Protein sequence: CASTKTDTGELFF.

The V call is TRBV2, the J call TRBJ1-1, with a weak D call TRBD1 (5 bases). The V end lost 6 bases, the J end lost 3 bases, and 14 bases lay between the germline ends. The CDR3 covers 14 residues. Germline V lookup: CDR1 SNHLY, CDR2 FYNNEI. This CDR3 reads CASSDPRGDTEAFF. The CDR3, as DNA: TGTGCCAGCAGCGACCCTCGAGGGGACACTGAAGCTTTCTTT.

The chain carries TRBV6-5 and TRBJ2-7; D call uncertain. The CDR3 loop spans 15 amino acids. CDR1 and CDR2 from the germline V gene are MNHEY and SVGAGI. V lost 4 bases to trimming and J lost 0 bases, with 13 bases between them. CDR3: CASSSPGRNSYEQYF. The DNA of the CDR3 is TGTGCCAGCAGTTCGCCTGGACGGAACTCCTACGAGCAGTACTTC.